This entry concerns a single T cell receptor (beta chain). Seattle patient enrollment occurred during active infection, with longitudinal follow-up thereafter. This CDR3 spans 18 amino acids. The J segment lost 4 bases and the V segment lost 4 bases, leaving 18 bases of the junction unmatched. The germline gives CDR1 SGHRS, CDR2 YFSETQ. The record originates from a study of blood T cell repertoires in COVID-19. Study overall: T cells, B-cell-depleted T cells, or PBMCs supplied cDNA or gDNA.

As originally analysed: Nucleated cell counts were estimated from reference gene primer amplification. The data were produced by immunoSEQ multiplex PCR, yet TCRdb's version contains in-frame clones alone and is incomplete. V and J calls and clone size are as listed in that table; D and trimming were resolved from the DNA. The sample lists roughly 410,000 clones; about 87% were seen once. The rearrangement joins TRBV5-1 to TRBJ2-7, with 9 bases fitting TRBD2. The sequence was obtained from an older woman with COVID-19, enrolled during active disease. Input material: peripheral blood. CDR3 sequence reads: CASSPKPPSAGGLYEQYF. The CDR3 region has the DNA TGCGCCAGCAGCCCCAAACCGCCATCGGCGGGGGGGCTATACGAGCAGTACTTC.